These 4 T cell receptor beta chains share one sample of origin, sequenced in a study of PD-1 blockade in classical Hodgkin lymphoma. Every patient was affected by relapse after autologous stem cell transplantation, while exposure to brentuximab vedotin was not uniform. Some clones are missing from TCRdb's copy, which holds only in-frame ones; the method was immunoSEQ multiplex PCR. The sample consists of about 100,000 clones, over 80% of them appearing once. The sample was peripheral blood mononuclear cells (PBMCs), taken at baseline. The receptor source for this set is a human donor with classical Hodgkin lymphoma.

This clone was seen just once. This sample includes further DNA sequences coding for the same CDR3. The chain recombines TRBV7-3 with TRBJ1-1, with D hard to call. Germline CDR1 reads SGHTA; CDR2 reads FQGTGA. V was cut by 2 bases and J by 2 bases, with 6 bases left in between. This CDR3 contains 13 residues. CDR3 sequence (DNA): TGTGCCAGCAGCTTAGTCCTAAACACTGAAGCTTTCTTT. Protein sequence: CASSLVLNTEAFF.

CDR3 DNA sequence: TGCGCCAGCAGCTCACAGGGCGGCACTGAAGCTTTCTTT. Translation gives CASSSQGGTEAFF. The chain is built from TRBV5-1 and TRBJ1-1; D may be TRBD1 (6 bases). V dropped 3 bases and J dropped 4 bases, with 10 bases sitting between them. The CDR3 contains 13 residues. Germline V gene sequence: CDR1 SGHRS, CDR2 YFSETQ.

The rearrangement joins TRBV5-1 to TRBJ2-7; 11 nucleotides align to TRBD1. The CDR3 spans 16 residues. CDR1 SGHRS and CDR2 YFSETQ come from the germline V gene. Losses at the gene ends were 4 bases for V and 4 bases for J; bases not matched to a gene: 10. CDR3 residues: CASSPPSGTGGYEQYF. CDR3 in DNA: TGCGCCAGCAGCCCTCCTTCCGGGACAGGGGGGTACGAGCAGTACTTC.

V gene TRBV5-4 combines with J gene TRBJ2-3, with a possible D match to TRBD2 (6 bases). In germline, CDR1 is SGHNT, CDR2 YYREEE (reference sequence). Trimming took off 0 bases at V and 0 bases at J, with 11 bases between the two ends. CDR3 size: 16 residues. The CDR3 loop reads CASSLEVSGSTDTQYF. In nucleotides, the CDR3 is TGTGCCAGCAGCTTGGAGGTTAGCGGAAGCACAGATACGCAGTATTTT.